This T cell receptor (beta chain) was captured by sequencing in a study of blood T cell repertoires in COVID-19. Study overall: Samples of COVID-19 (acute and convalescent) were obtained from the United States, Italy and Spain. Nucleic acid was either cDNA or gDNA, and it came from T cells, B-cell-depleted T cells, or PBMCs.

As originally analysed: Amplification with reference gene primers provided the estimates of nucleated cell counts. Some clones are missing from TCRdb's copy, which holds only in-frame ones; the method was immunoSEQ multiplex PCR. D and trimming come from the DNA, and the V and J calls and clone size come from that table. The profile shows about 200,000 clones, 80% of them singletons. This clone showed up just a few times. The CDR3 is made up of 15 amino acids. Germline V gene lookup returns CDR1 KGHDR and CDR2 SFDVKD. V shed 3 bases and J shed 1 base, with 9 bases lying between them. The sequence was collected from a man in his 60s with acute or convalescent COVID-19. This chain joins TRBV24-1 and TRBJ2-4; a possible D gene is TRBD2 (5 bases). The sequencing input was peripheral blood. The CDR3 DNA is TGTGCCACCAGTGATACGAGGGAGGCCAAAAACATTCAGTACTTC. As protein: CATSDTREAKNIQYF.